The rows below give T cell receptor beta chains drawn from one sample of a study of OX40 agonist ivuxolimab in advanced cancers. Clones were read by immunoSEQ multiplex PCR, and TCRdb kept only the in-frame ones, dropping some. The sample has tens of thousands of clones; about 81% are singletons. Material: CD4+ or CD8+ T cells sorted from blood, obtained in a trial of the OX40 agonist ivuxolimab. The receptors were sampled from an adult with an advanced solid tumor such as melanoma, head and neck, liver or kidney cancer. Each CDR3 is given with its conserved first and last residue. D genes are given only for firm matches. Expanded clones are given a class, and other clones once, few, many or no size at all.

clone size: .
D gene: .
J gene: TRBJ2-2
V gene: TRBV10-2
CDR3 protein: CARVPRGRGDWNTGELFF
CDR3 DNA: TGCGCCAGAGTTCCCCGGGGTCGAGGGGACTGGAACACCGGGGAGCTGTTTTTT

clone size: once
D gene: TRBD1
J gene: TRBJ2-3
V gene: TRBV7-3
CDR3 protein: CASSSGQGADTQYF
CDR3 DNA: TGTGCCAGCAGCTCCGGACAGGGGGCAGATACGCAGTATTTT

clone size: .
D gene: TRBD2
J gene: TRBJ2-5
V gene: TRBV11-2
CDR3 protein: CASSLLGSGGAETQYF
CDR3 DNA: TGTGCCAGCAGCTTATTGGGAAGCGGGGGGGCGGAGACCCAGTACTTC

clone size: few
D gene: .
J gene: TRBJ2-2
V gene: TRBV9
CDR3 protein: CASSVRATTGELFF
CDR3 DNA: TGTGCCAGCAGCGTGCGGGCGACCACCGGGGAGCTGTTTTTT

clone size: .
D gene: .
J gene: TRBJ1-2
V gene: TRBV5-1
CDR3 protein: CASSLTEIYGYTF
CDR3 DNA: TGCGCCAGCAGCTTGACCGAAATATATGGCTACACCTTC

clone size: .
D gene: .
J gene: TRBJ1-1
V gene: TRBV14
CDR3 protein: CASSQDPYMNTEAFF
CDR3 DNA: TGTGCCAGCAGCCAAGATCCATATATGAACACTGAAGCTTTCTTT

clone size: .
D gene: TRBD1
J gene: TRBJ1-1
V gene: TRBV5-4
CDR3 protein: CASSAGQGYGEAFF
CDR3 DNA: TGTGCCAGCAGCGCGGGACAGGGGTACGGTGAAGCTTTCTTT

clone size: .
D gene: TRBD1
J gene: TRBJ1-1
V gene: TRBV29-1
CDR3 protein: CSVEDLKGALFVTEAFF
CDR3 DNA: TGCAGCGTTGAAGATCTGAAGGGGGCCCTATTTGTCACTGAAGCTTTCTTT

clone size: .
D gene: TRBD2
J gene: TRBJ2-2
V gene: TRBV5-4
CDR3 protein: CASSLGLAVNTGELFF
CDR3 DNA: TGTGCCAGCAGCTTGGGGCTAGCGGTTAACACCGGGGAGCTGTTTTTT

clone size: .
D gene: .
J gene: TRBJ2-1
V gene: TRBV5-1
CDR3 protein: CASSGGGTSYNEQFF
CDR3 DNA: TGCGCCAGCAGCGGCGGCGGGACCTCATACAATGAGCAGTTCTTC

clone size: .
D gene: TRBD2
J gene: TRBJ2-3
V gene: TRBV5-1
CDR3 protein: CASSLGASGTDTQYF
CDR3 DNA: TGCGCCAGCAGCTTGGGGGCTAGCGGGACAGATACGCAGTATTTT

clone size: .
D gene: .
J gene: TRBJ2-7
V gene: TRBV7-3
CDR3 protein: CASSLKRGMSYEQYF
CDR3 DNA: TGTGCCAGCAGCTTGAAGCGAGGAATGTCCTACGAGCAGTACTTC

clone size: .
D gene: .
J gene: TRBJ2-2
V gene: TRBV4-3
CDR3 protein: CASSHPGFGELFF
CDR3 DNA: TGCGCCAGCAGCCATCCAGGGTTCGGGGAGCTGTTTTTT

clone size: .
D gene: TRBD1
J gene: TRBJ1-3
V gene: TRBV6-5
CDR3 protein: CASSYAGQGGNTIYF
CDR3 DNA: TGTGCCAGCAGTTACGCGGGACAGGGAGGAAACACCATATATTTT

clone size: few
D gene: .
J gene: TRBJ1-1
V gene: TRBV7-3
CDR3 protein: CASSFSTNTEAFF
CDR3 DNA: TGTGCCAGCAGCTTTAGCACGAACACTGAAGCTTTCTTT

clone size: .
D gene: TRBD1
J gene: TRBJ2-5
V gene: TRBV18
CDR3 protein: CASSLRTGVGETQYF
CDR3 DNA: TGTGCCAGCTCACTCCGGACAGGGGTGGGGGAGACCCAGTACTTC

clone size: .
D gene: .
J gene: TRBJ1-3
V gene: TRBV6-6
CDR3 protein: CASSYSGQGNTIYF
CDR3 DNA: TGTGCCAGCAGTTACTCCGGCCAGGGAAACACCATATATTTT

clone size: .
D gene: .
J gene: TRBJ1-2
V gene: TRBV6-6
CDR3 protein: CASSYSSGRGEGYTF
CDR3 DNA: TGTGCCAGCAGTTACTCGTCGGGGAGGGGGGAGGGCTACACCTTC

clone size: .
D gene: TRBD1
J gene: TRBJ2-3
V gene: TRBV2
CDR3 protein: CASSEAGQGVVDTQYF
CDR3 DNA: TGTGCCAGCAGTGAAGCTGGACAGGGGGTTGTCGATACGCAGTATTTT

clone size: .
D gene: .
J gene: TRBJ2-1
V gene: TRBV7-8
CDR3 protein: CASSQTSFPNEQFF
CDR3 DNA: TGTGCCAGCAGCCAAACTAGTTTCCCCAATGAGCAGTTCTTC

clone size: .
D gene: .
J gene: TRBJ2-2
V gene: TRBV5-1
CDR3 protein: CASSFTLVTGNTGELFF
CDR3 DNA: TGCGCCAGCAGCTTTACCCTCGTGACAGGGAACACCGGGGAGCTGTTTTTT

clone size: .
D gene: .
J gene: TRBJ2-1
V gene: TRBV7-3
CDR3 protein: CASSFRAGPYNEQFF
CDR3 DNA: TGTGCCAGCAGCTTCAGAGCGGGCCCCTACAATGAGCAGTTCTTC

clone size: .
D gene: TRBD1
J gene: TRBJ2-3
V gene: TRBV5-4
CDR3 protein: CASSQDRIRDRAADTQYF
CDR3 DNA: TGTGCCAGCAGCCAGGATAGGATCCGGGACAGGGCGGCAGATACGCAGTATTTT

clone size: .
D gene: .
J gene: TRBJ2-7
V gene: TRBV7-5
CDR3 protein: CASSLTGVLYEQYF
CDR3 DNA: TGTGCCAGCAGCCTGACAGGAGTTCTCTACGAGCAGTACTTC

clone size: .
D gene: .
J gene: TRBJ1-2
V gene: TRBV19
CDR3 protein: CATGQYYGYTF
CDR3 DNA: TGTGCCACCGGACAGTACTATGGCTACACCTTC

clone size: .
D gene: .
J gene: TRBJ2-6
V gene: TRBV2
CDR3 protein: CASEALGANVLTF
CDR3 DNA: TGTGCCAGCGAGGCCCTTGGGGCCAACGTCCTGACTTTC

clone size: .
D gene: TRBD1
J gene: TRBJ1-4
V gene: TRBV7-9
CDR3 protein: CASSQEQGEVVGKLFF
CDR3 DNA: TGTGCCAGCAGCCAGGAACAGGGGGAGGTCGTTGGAAAACTGTTTTTT

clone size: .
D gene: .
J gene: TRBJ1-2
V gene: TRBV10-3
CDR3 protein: CAISEPGIIGHGDGYTF
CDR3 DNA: TGTGCCATCAGTGAGCCCGGAATTATCGGCCACGGCGATGGCTACACCTTC

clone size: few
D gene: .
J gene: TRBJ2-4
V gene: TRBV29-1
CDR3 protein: CSVPDSAKNIQYF
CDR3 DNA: TGCAGCGTCCCAGACAGTGCCAAAAACATTCAGTACTTC

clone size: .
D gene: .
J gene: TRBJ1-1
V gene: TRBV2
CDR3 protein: CASSEGQHTEAFF
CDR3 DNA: TGTGCCAGCAGTGAAGGGCAGCACACTGAAGCTTTCTTT

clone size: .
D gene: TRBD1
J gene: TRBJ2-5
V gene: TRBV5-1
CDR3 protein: CASSRGQGLGETQYF
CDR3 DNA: TGCGCCAGCAGCCGGGGACAGGGGTTGGGAGAGACCCAGTACTTC

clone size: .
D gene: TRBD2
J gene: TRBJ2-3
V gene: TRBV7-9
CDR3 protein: CASSSTSGGSTDTQYF
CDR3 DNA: TGTGCCAGCAGCTCGACTAGCGGGGGAAGCACAGATACGCAGTATTTT

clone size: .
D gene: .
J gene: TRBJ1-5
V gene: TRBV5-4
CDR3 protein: CASSLDSQPQHF
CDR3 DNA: TGTGCCAGCAGCTTGGACAGCCAGCCCCAGCATTTT

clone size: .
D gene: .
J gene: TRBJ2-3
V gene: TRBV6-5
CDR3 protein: CASSYSIGGPTDTQYF
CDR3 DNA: TGTGCCAGCAGTTATAGCATCGGGGGACCCACAGATACGCAGTATTTT

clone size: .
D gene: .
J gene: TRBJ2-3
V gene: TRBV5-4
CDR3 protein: CASSPTEGRSTDTQYF
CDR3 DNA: TGTGCCAGCAGCCCAACTGAGGGGCGAAGCACAGATACGCAGTATTTT

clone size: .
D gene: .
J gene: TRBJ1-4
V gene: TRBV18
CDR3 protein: CASSSNPQGSEKLFF
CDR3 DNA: TGTGCCAGCTCATCTAACCCTCAGGGTTCTGAAAAACTGTTTTTT

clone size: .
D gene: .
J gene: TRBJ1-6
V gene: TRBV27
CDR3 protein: CASSSTLSPLHF
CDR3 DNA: TGTGCCAGCAGTTCAACACTTTCACCCCTCCACTTT

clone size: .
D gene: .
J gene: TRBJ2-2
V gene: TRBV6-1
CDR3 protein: CASSEFLGESGELFF
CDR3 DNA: TGTGCCAGCAGTGAATTTCTCGGGGAGTCAGGGGAGCTGTTTTTT

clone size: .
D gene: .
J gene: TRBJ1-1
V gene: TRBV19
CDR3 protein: CASSIDRQNTEAFF
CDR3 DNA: TGTGCCAGTAGTATAGACAGGCAAAACACTGAAGCTTTCTTT

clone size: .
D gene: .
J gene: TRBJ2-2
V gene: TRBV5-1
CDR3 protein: CATCDREVTGELFF
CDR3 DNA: TGCGCCACCTGCGACAGGGAGGTCACCGGGGAGCTGTTTTTT

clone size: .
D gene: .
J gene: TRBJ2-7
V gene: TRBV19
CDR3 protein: CASSYTGNYEQYF
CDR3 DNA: TGTGCCAGTAGTTATACAGGGAACTACGAGCAGTACTTC

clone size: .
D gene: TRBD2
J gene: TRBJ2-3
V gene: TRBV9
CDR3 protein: CASSGRGGGPDTQYF
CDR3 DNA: TGTGCCAGCAGCGGGCGGGGGGGTGGACCAGATACGCAGTATTTT